One and the same sample provided the 7 T cell receptor beta chains below, sequenced in a study of control samples from healthy donors and cancer patients (dated by TCRdb to about 2020). Library construction relied on the immunoSEQ multiplex PCR assay. As stored in TCRdb, this immuneACCESS dataset retains in-frame rearrangements with V and J assigned. A fraction of the clones does not appear; measured against another copy, unresolved V genes explain less than half of the discrepancy, and the remainder lacks a known reason. For this sample the table gives roughly 120,000 clones, of which just over 90% were detected only once. About 4.2% of the sample rests with the top ten. The sample was blood. All receptors come from a human donor in good health. The donor label of this sample is uncertain.

This clone was recorded once. V is TRBV19 and J is TRBJ1-1, with D possibly being TRBD1 (6 bases). The CDR3 has 16 residues. V was pared by 5 bases and J by 1 base, with 17 bases between. Germline V gene lookup returns CDR1 LNHDA and CDR2 SQIVND (reference sequence). As DNA, the CDR3 is TGTGCCAGTAGTCCCCCCCTCTCAGGGGCGAACACTGAAGCTTTCTTT. Encoded protein: CASSPPLSGANTEAFF. Combining the CDR3 with reference TRBV19 and TRBJ1-1 gives the whole variable domain DGGITQSPKYLFRKEGQNVTLSCEQNLNHDAMYWYRQDPGQGLRLIYYSQIVNDFQKGDIAEGYSVSREKKESFPLTVTSAQKNPTAFYLCASSPPLSGANTEAFFGQGTRLTVV.

V gene TRBV18 combines with J gene TRBJ1-4; D not resolved. Per germline, CDR1 KGHSH and CDR2 LQKENI. The CDR3 spans 19 residues. Trimming removed 3 bases from V and 7 bases from J, with 27 bases in between. The CDR3 region is CASSPVGSGNAFWPEKLFF. The CDR3 DNA reads as TGTGCCAGCTCACCGGTGGGGAGTGGGAACGCCTTTTGGCCTGAAAAACTGTTTTTT.

The CDR3 region is CSASHSPQRETQYF. CDR3 in DNA: TGCAGTGCTAGTCATAGCCCACAAAGAGAGACCCAGTACTTC. The gene calls are TRBV20-1 and TRBJ2-5; D is unresolved. There are 14 residues in the CDR3. Germline-derived CDR1 and CDR2 are DFQATT and SNEGSKA (reference sequence). V lost 3 bases and J 4 bases, leaving 15 bases between the germline ends.

The V gene is TRBV3-1 (or the pseudogene TRBV3-2), the J gene TRBJ1-6, with D possibly matching TRBD1 (5 bases). Germline-derived CDR1 and CDR2 are LGHDT and YNNKEL (reference sequence). The CDR3 consists of 15 residues. V was clipped by 3 bases and J by 10 bases, with 16 bases between them. The CDR3 protein is CASSQGGVGLSPLHF. For the CDR3, the DNA is TGTGCCAGCAGCCAGGGGGGGGTCGGTTTATCACCCCTCCACTTT.

This clone has just one count. This sequence joins TRBV15 and TRBJ1-2, with a tentative D call TRBD1 (6 bases). Trimming took off 4 bases at V and 3 bases at J, with 18 bases between the two ends. Germline CDR1 reads LNHNV; CDR2 reads YYDKDF (reference sequence). The CDR3 is 16 amino acids. The DNA for the CDR3 is TGTGCCACCAGCATGGCGAGGGGGGGGTCTGACTATGGCTACACCTTC. Its translation: CATSMARGGSDYGYTF. Filled out from reference TRBV15 and TRBJ1-2, the complete variable domain reads DAMVIQNPRYQVTQFGKPVTLSCSQTLNHNVMYWYQQKSSQAPKLLFHYYDKDFNNEADTPDNFQSRRPNTSFCFLDIRSPGLGDTAMYLCATSMARGGSDYGYTFGSGTRLTVV.

V is TRBV25-1 and J is TRBJ1-1; a possible D gene is TRBD1 (6 bases). CDR3 length: 11 residues. Deletions cut 7 bases from V and 13 bases from J, with 16 bases between. From germline, CDR1 is MGHDK and CDR2 SYGVNS. CDR3 sequence (DNA): TGTGCCAGCATGTTACAGGGATGGCTTTTCTTT. It encodes CASMLQGWLFF.

The chain recombines TRBV19 with TRBJ1-1; D ambiguous. Germline-derived CDR1 and CDR2 are LNHDA and SQIVND (reference sequence). The CDR3 loop spans 14 amino acids. Between the trimmed V and J ends, which lost 4 bases and 1 base, there was a span of 10 bases. CDR3: CASSKPSQNTEAFF. The CDR3 DNA reads as TGTGCCAGTAGTAAGCCGTCTCAGAACACTGAAGCTTTCTTT.